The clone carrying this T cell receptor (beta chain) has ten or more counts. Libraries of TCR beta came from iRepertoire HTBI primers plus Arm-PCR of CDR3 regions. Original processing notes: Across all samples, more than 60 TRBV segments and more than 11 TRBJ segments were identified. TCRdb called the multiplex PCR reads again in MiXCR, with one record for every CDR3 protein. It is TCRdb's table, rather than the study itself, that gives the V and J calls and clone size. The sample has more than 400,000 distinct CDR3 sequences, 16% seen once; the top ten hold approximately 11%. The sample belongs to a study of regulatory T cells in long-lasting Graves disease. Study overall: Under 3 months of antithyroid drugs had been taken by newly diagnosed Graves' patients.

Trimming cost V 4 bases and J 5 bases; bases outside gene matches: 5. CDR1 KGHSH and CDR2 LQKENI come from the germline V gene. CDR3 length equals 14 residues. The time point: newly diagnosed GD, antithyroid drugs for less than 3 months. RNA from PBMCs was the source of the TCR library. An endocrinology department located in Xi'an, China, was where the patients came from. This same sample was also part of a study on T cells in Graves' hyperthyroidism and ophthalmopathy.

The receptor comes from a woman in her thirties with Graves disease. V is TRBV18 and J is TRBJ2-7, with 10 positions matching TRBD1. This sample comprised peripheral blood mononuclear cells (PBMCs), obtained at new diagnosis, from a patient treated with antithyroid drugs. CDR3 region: CASSRDRGHNEQYF. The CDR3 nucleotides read TGTGCCAGCTCACGCGACAGGGGGCACAACGAGCAGTACTTC.